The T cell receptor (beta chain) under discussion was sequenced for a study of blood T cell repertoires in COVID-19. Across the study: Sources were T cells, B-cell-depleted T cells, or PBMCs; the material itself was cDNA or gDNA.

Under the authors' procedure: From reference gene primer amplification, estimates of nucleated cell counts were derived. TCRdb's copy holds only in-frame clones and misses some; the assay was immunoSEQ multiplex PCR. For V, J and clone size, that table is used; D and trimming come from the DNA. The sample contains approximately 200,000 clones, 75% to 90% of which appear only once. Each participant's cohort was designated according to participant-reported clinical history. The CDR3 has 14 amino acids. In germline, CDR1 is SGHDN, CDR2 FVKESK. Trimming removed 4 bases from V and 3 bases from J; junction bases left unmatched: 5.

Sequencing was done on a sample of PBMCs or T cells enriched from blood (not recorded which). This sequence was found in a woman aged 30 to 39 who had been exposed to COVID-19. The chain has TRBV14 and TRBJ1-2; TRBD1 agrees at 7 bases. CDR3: CASSLHGTDYGYTF. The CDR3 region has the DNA TGTGCCAGCAGCCTCCACGGGACAGACTATGGCTACACCTTC.